These T cell receptor beta chains were read from a single sample in a study of T cells in Graves' hyperthyroidism and ophthalmopathy. Each CDR3 protein is one row after TCRdb ran MiXCR on the multiplex PCR reads. The sample includes 250,000 to 300,000 distinct CDR3 sequences, roughly 18% of them seen just once. The sample was blood. The source of these receptors is a man in his fifties with Graves' ophthalmopathy. CDR3s include the opening cysteine and the closing phenylalanine or tryptophan. Each record gives: J gene, clone size, D gene, V gene, CDR3 protein, CDR3 DNA. D genes are given only for firm matches. For some rows the clone size is stated as once, few or many, or as a class when expanded; others skip it.

>TRBJ1-2|many|TRBD1|TRBV20-1
CSARAGTDYGYTF
TGCAGTGCTCGCGCCGGGACAGACTATGGCTACACCTTC
>TRBJ1-1|few|NA|TRBV29-1
CSGKAGMNTEAFF
TGCAGCGGTAAAGCAGGGATGAACACTGAAGCTTTCTTT
>TRBJ1-5|many|NA|TRBV28
CASSLKHRVGQPQHF
TGTGCCAGCAGTTTAAAACACAGGGTTGGACAGCCCCAGCATTTT
>TRBJ2-7|NA|TRBD2|TRBV13
CASSRTSGLYEQYF
TGTGCCAGTTCCCGGACTAGCGGTCTCTACGAGCAGTACTTC
>TRBJ2-7|many|TRBD1|TRBV5-1
CASTRGQGSYEQYF
TGCGCCAGCACGAGGGGACAGGGATCCTACGAGCAGTACTTC
>TRBJ2-5|many|NA|TRBV5-8
CASSLMGGETQYF
TGTGCCAGCAGCTTGATGGGGGGAGAGACCCAGTACTTC
>TRBJ2-5|many|TRBD1|TRBV20-1
CSARDLDREETQYF
TGCAGTGCTAGAGATTTGGACAGGGAAGAGACCCAGTACTTC
>TRBJ1-6|NA|NA|TRBV28
CASSPSGTRDSPLHF
TGTGCCAGCAGTCCGTCCGGGACCAGAGATTCACCCCTCCACTTT
>TRBJ1-1|NA|TRBD1|TRBV7-2
CASSQTSGGGTEAFF
TGTGCCAGCAGCCAAACGTCAGGGGGAGGCACTGAAGCTTTCTTT
>TRBJ2-5|few|NA|TRBV5-4
CASSAVQGGETQYF
TGTGCCAGCAGCGCAGTCCAGGGCGGCGAGACCCAGTACTTC
>TRBJ1-4|NA|NA|TRBV29-1
CSVGVTATTNEKLFF
TGCAGCGTTGGAGTCACAGCTACAACTAATGAAAAACTGTTTTTT
>TRBJ2-7|NA|TRBD2|TRBV4-1
CASSHVPSGKFYEQYF
TGCGCCAGCAGCCACGTCCCTAGCGGGAAATTCTACGAGCAGTACTTC
>TRBJ2-1|many|NA|TRBV18
CASSPGRSGFGEQFF
TGTGCCAGCTCACCAGGGAGGTCGGGTTTTGGAGAGCAGTTCTTC
>TRBJ2-7|NA|TRBD2|TRBV19
CASSVLAGPGEQYF
TGTGCCAGTAGTGTACTAGCGGGACCCGGTGAGCAGTACTTC
>TRBJ1-1|many|TRBD1|TRBV11-2
CASSSPTGPGSEAFF
TGTGCCAGCAGCTCTCCGACAGGGCCTGGCTCCGAAGCTTTCTTT
>TRBJ2-5|many|TRBD2|TRBV7-9
CASSLLAGRGETQYF
TGTGCCAGCAGCTTACTAGCGGGGAGAGGCGAGACCCAGTACTTC
>TRBJ2-7|many|NA|TRBV6-6
CASSYEGSLSSYEQYF
TGTGCCAGCAGTTACGAGGGCAGCTTAAGCTCCTACGAGCAGTACTTC
>TRBJ2-5|once|NA|TRBV5-6
CASSLVTNQETQYF
TGTGCCAGCAGCTTGGTGACCAATCAAGAGACCCAGTACTTC
>TRBJ2-7|NA|NA|TRBV10-2
CASSGDLKYEQYF
TGCGCCAGCAGTGGGGACTTAAAGTACGAGCAGTACTTC
>TRBJ1-5|NA|NA|TRBV6-1
CASSVQGNQPQHF
TGTGCCAGCAGTGTTCAGGGCAATCAGCCCCAGCATTTT
>TRBJ2-5|many|TRBD2|TRBV28
CASSLLTFSGREKETQYF
TGTGCCAGCAGTTTATTGACCTTTTCCGGGAGGGAAAAAGAGACCCAGTACTTC
>TRBJ2-3|NA|NA|TRBV10-1
CASSVLGVGGTDTQYF
TGCGCCAGCAGTGTTCTGGGGGTTGGGGGCACAGATACGCAGTATTTT
>TRBJ1-5|NA|NA|TRBV7-2
CASSFKAGGGHQPQHF
TGTGCCAGCAGCTTTAAGGCGGGGGGGGGGCACCAGCCCCAGCATTTT
>TRBJ2-5|many|NA|TRBV11-2
CASSSLSRGEETQYF
TGTGCCAGCAGCTCCCTAAGCCGGGGAGAAGAGACCCAGTACTTC
>TRBJ2-3|few|NA|TRBV19
CASSPEGGWSTDTQYF
TGTGCCAGTAGTCCTGAGGGAGGATGGAGCACAGATACGCAGTATTTT
>TRBJ2-7|many|TRBD1|TRBV18
CASSPGTGVEQYF
TGTGCCAGCTCACCCGGGACAGGGGTTGAGCAGTACTTC
>TRBJ2-5|NA|TRBD1|TRBV15
CATSRQNRGRGETQYF
TGTGCCACCAGCAGACAGAACAGGGGGCGCGGAGAGACCCAGTACTTC
>TRBJ2-1|NA|TRBD2|TRBV6-1
CASKGGRAYNEQFF
TGTGCCAGCAAGGGCGGGAGGGCCTACAATGAGCAGTTCTTC
>TRBJ2-1|many|NA|TRBV5-1
CASSTGTQNEQFF
TGCGCCAGCAGCACCGGGACTCAGAATGAGCAGTTCTTC
>TRBJ2-7|many|NA|TRBV9
CASSVGAAPYEQYF
TGTGCCAGCAGCGTAGGAGCAGCACCCTACGAGCAGTACTTC
>TRBJ1-3|few|TRBD1|TRBV18
CASSPSDRSYSGNTIYF
TGTGCCAGCTCACCATCGGACAGGTCCTACTCTGGAAACACCATATATTTT
>TRBJ2-2|many|NA|TRBV30
CAWRPTANTGELFF
TGTGCCTGGAGGCCGACTGCGAACACCGGGGAGCTGTTTTTT
>TRBJ2-7|many|NA|TRBV28
CASSLPGSKAYEQYF
TGTGCCAGCAGTTTACCGGGCTCCAAAGCCTACGAGCAGTACTTC
>TRBJ2-1|NA|NA|TRBV7-2
CASSPRPPGSSYNEQFF
TGTGCCAGCAGCCCGCGCCCCCCGGGGAGCTCCTACAATGAGCAGTTCTTC
>TRBJ2-2|many|TRBD2|TRBV28
CASRGLANTGELFF
TGTGCCAGCAGGGGACTAGCGAACACCGGGGAGCTGTTTTTT
>TRBJ2-1|few|TRBD2|TRBV7-2
CASSTAGGRSSYNEQFF
TGTGCCAGCAGCACAGCGGGAGGGCGGAGCTCCTACAATGAGCAGTTCTTC
>TRBJ1-5|many|NA|TRBV12-3/TRBV12-4
CASSSGPDSNQPQHF
TGTGCCAGCAGTTCAGGGCCCGATAGCAATCAGCCCCAGCATTTT
>TRBJ1-2|many|NA|TRBV28
CASSLRTTGYTF
TGTGCCAGCAGTTTGCGGACTACGGGCTACACCTTC
>TRBJ1-4|few|NA|TRBV20-1
CSAYRDQNEKLFF
TGCAGTGCCTACAGGGACCAGAATGAAAAACTGTTTTTT